A single sample is the source of the 8 T cell receptor beta chains below, sequenced in a study of blood T cells in healthy people across ages (dated by TCRdb to 2015 to 2017). The protocol used for the library was 5' RACE. Instrument on record: Illumina HiSeq 2500. A second 7 to 11 cycle PCR used a sample-barcoded 5' primer and a J-beta primer mix. The public reads were reprocessed in TCRdb via fastp at Q25 and MiXCR, keeping in-frame beta chains. Every CDR3 protein is listed once, alongside the most common genes and DNA of its rows. The sample data list some 900,000 distinct CDR3 sequences, and about 44% of these were observed just once. Around 15% of the sample is held by the ten biggest clonotypes. The sequencing input was blood. The receptor source for this set is a man aged 30 to 45 in good health.

This clonotype was seen a few times. CDR3 coding DNA: TGTGCCAGCAGTTGGGACAGGGCAAGAGTAGCCAAAAACATTCAGTACTTC. Translating gives CASSWDRARVAKNIQYF. The chain couples TRBV6-2 or TRBV6-3 to TRBJ2-4; 9 nucleotides align to TRBD1. V dropped 4 bases and J dropped 0; count of bases not matched to a gene: 7. CDR3 length: 17 residues. The germline CDR1 and CDR2 sequences are MNHEY and SVGEGT.

This chain uses TRBV20-1 with TRBJ2-1; TRBD2 agrees at 15 bases. With V trimmed by 7 bases and J by 7 bases, 5 bases remained unmatched. From germline, CDR1 is DFQATT and CDR2 SNEGSKA (reference sequence). The CDR3 consists of 14 residues. The CDR3 loop is CSERGTSGGNEQFF. The CDR3 DNA follows: TGCAGTGAAAGAGGGACTAGCGGGGGGAATGAGCAGTTCTTC.

This rearrangement joins TRBV6-5 to TRBJ2-1; D is unresolved. The CDR3 covers 11 residues. V gave up 10 bases and J gave up 3 bases, with 7 bases separating them. Germline CDR1 reads MNHEY; CDR2 reads SVGAGI. This CDR3 is CATWDYNEQFF. The CDR3 DNA is TGTGCCACCTGGGACTACAATGAGCAGTTCTTC.

The chain has TRBV30 and TRBJ1-2; D uncertain. V was shortened by 5 bases and J by 4 bases, with 11 bases between the two germline ends. Germline loops: CDR1 GTSNPN, CDR2 SVGIG (reference sequence). This CDR3 is built from 12 residues. CDR3 sequence reads: CAWQLGSYGYTF. The CDR3 DNA reads TGTGCCTGGCAACTCGGCAGCTATGGCTACACCTTC.

This clonotype was seen only a few times. V is TRBV25-1 and J is TRBJ2-7; D is uncertain. Germline V gene lookup returns CDR1 MGHDK and CDR2 SYGVNS. The ends were cut back, 2 bases at V and 3 bases at J, with 20 bases in the middle. The CDR3 extends over 17 amino acids. As DNA, the CDR3 is TGTGCCAGCAGTGAAAATATCCCAGAGAAAGTAAACTACGAGCAGTACTTC. It codes for CASSENIPEKVNYEQYF.

This clonotype was observed a few times. The chain recombines TRBV3-1 with TRBJ2-7; D unresolved. The CDR3 is made up of 14 amino acids. V lost 4 bases and J lost 3, with 13 bases in between. Germline V lookup: CDR1 LGHDT, CDR2 YNNKEL (reference sequence). CDR3 in DNA: TGTGCCAGCAGCCGCAATTTAGAAAACTACGAGCAGTACTTC. It specifies CASSRNLENYEQYF.

As concerns this clonotype: Compared with germline, one end of the junction differs, possibly owing to a read error. This chain connects TRBV4-1 to TRBJ2-5, with D tentatively TRBD2 (6 bases). The germline gives CDR1 MGHRA, CDR2 YSYEKL. There are 15 residues in the CDR3. CDR3 bases: TGCACCAGCAGCCATGGGCAGGGACTCGAAGAGACCCAGTACTTC. Amino acids: CTSSHGQGLEETQYF.

This clonotype was picked up a small number of times. The germline gene is not matched at one end of the junction; a read error may be the cause. The genes are TRBV6-5 and TRBJ2-3; 9 bases are shared with TRBD1. The CDR3 spans 16 residues. The germline gives CDR1 MNHEY, CDR2 SVGAGI. The DNA of the CDR3 is TGTGCCAGCAGTAACTCCGGGACAGGGACCACAGATACGCAGTATTTT. Translation: CASSNSGTGTTDTQYF.